This T cell receptor beta chain was sequenced during a study of patients and donors after allogeneic stem cell transplantation. TCRdb fed the RT-PCR reads into MiXCR, producing one record per CDR3 protein. The data show approximately 430,000 distinct CDR3 sequences, with around 15% seen just once and 6% to 8% held by the top ten. In germline, CDR1 is KGHDR, CDR2 SFDVKD. V was trimmed by 4 bases and J by 2 bases, leaving 11 bases between them. This CDR3 comprises 15 residues. The chain carries TRBV24-1 and TRBJ2-1; D call uncertain. This sequence was found in a human donor who was either an allogeneic HSCT recipient or a stem cell or donor lymphocyte infusion donor (not recorded which). It is not recorded whose cells these are; they may come from a transplant donor. Sequencing was performed on blood, either unsorted or a sorted T cell fraction (not recorded which). DNA for the CDR3: TGTGCCACCAGTGAGGGTCCTTCCCCCTACAATGAGCAGTTCTTC. It specifies CATSEGPSPYNEQFF.